This T cell receptor (beta chain) was sequenced for a study of OX40 agonist ivuxolimab in advanced cancers. The study in broad terms: Ivuxolimab was an agonistic, fully human IgG2 monoclonal antibody directed against OX40 (CD134), a costimulatory receptor. Intravenous ivuxolimab was administered to patients every 2 weeks at six dose levels: 0.01, 0.1, 0.3, 1.5, 3 and 10 mg/kg. Among the 50 to 55 dose-escalation patients, about 19 had hepatocellular carcinoma, around 15 melanoma, 9 renal cell carcinoma and 9 head and neck cancer. A male proportion of roughly 80% and a mean age of roughly 58 years, ranging from roughly 23 to 79, were recorded for the dose-escalation cohort. Patients were allowed to have had prior anti-PD-1, anti-PD-L1 or anti-CTLA-4 therapy, and approximately 41% of the dose-escalation patients had previously received checkpoint inhibitors. Partial responses were achieved by three dose-escalation patients, of whom one had hepatocellular carcinoma and two had cutaneous melanoma. Peripheral TCRbeta sequencing aimed to test whether ivuxolimab altered TCR sequence diversity and caused clonal T-cell expansion. The monotherapy dose-escalation portion (N ≈ 55 patients) of the phase I ivuxolimab trial is reported in the paper. Paper-wide results and their limitations: Which antigens the clonally expanded peripheral T cells were specific for was not determined. In the 0.1-3.0 mg/kg groups, partial responders were among the patients with the lowest normalized peripheral clonal expansion, particularly in CD8+ T cells. After ivuxolimab, more expanded clones were found on average in CD8+ T cells than in CD4+ T cells. At doses of 0.1 to 3.0 mg/kg, clonal expansion of both CD4+ and CD8+ T cells in blood was seen between baseline and week 6. Low levels of normalized T-cell clonal expansion were also shown by some nonresponding patients.

Concerning this clone itself: Its specific antigen is unknown. No per-base quality is available; no much larger clone lies one base away.

To sequence the TCRbeta CDR3 region, genomic DNA was isolated from the sorted cells. The immunoSEQ Assay was used to sequence the TCRbeta CDR3 regions. TCRdb retrieved this table from immuneACCESS and kept in-frame rearrangements only. Not all clones are present; in checked studies, unresolved V genes account for under half, and no reason is known for the remainder. The sample table holds approximately 74,000 clones, of which around 83% were seen once. Roughly 2.3% of the sample comes from the top ten. Based on the germline V gene (reference sequence), the CDR1 and CDR2 sequences are SEHNR and FQNEAQ. Counted from cysteine to phenylalanine, this CDR3 has 15 amino acids. The sequence is cut down to CDR3 DNA, 45 bases in frame from base 1. The junction shows trimming of 0 bases on V and 0 bases on J, plus 5 bases between the germline ends. Patients with autoimmune disease history or receiving systemic immunosuppression were excluded from the trial. Peripheral blood for TCR sequencing was drawn from every dose cohort at baseline, at cycle 4 day 1 and at cycle 7 day 1. The samples were drawn from a first-in-human, open-label, multicenter phase I dose-escalation trial of ivuxolimab. The trial enrolled adults with locally advanced or metastatic head and neck squamous cell, hepatocellular, melanoma or renal cell carcinoma. Before TCR sequencing, CD4+ T cells and CD8+ T cells were sorted from peripheral blood as separate populations.

The TCR sequence derives from an adult with an advanced solid tumor such as melanoma, head and neck, liver or kidney cancer. Sequencing was performed on CD4+ or CD8+ T cells sorted from blood, taken in a trial of the OX40 agonist ivuxolimab. Here the chain combines TRBV7-9 and TRBJ1-4, with the D gene not clear enough to name. The CDR3 reads as follows: CASSLAIATNEKLFF. The nucleotides are TGTGCCAGCAGCTTAGCGATTGCAACTAATGAAAAACTGTTTTTT.